These 8 T cell receptor beta chains share one sample of origin, sequenced in a study of Tregs in tolerant kidney transplant recipients (dated by TCRdb to the late 2010s). The transplants used related donors with nonmyeloablative bone marrow transplantation, and mixed chimerism in the human trials was transient. Library preparation employed the immunoSEQ multiplex PCR assay. Imported from immuneACCESS, the table was reduced by TCRdb to in-frame sequences with V and J called. These copies leave out some clones; in studies compared against another copy, an unresolved V gene accounts for under half, and the cause of the remainder is not known. The sample data list 95,000 or so clones, and roughly 93% of these were observed just once. Jointly, the top ten make up roughly 1.7% of the sample. Source: CD4+ T cells from blood (PBMCs), taken 12 months after the transplant. Every receptor here comes from a human patient who received a combined kidney and bone marrow transplant. After a transplant, the donor of the graft may account for some T cells.

The chain joins TRBV7-8 to TRBJ1-4; possibly TRBD1 for D (6 bases). Trimming cost V 1 base and J 5 bases, with 8 bases left between them. In germline, CDR1 is SGHVS, CDR2 FQNEAQ. The CDR3 covers 14 residues. CDR3 residues: CASSLGTANEKLFF. The CDR3 nucleotides read TGTGCCAGCAGCTTAGGGACAGCAAATGAAAAACTGTTTTTT. Full variable domain (remainder filled in from reference TRBV7-8 and TRBJ1-4): GAGVSQSPRYKVAKRGQDVALRCDPISGHVSLFWYQQALGQGPEFLTYFQNEAQLDKSGLPSDRFFAERPEGSVSTLKIQRTQQEDSAVYLCASSLGTANEKLFFGSGTQLSVL.

V and J are TRBV18 and TRBJ1-2; D perhaps matches TRBD1 (6 bases). The germline V and J ends were trimmed by 4 bases and 4 bases, with 13 bases remaining between them. The CDR3 has 14 residues. From germline, CDR1 is KGHSH and CDR2 LQKENI. DNA of the CDR3: TGTGCCAGCTCACTAGCCGACAGGTCCTATGGCTACACCTTC. It yields the protein CASSLADRSYGYTF.

This clone was picked up one time. V and J are TRBV2 and TRBJ2-3; 11 bases map to TRBD2. The CDR3 has 13 residues. CDR1 is SNHLY and CDR2 is FYNNEI in the germline V gene. V lost 9 bases to trimming and J lost 2 bases; unmatched junction nucleotides: 1. The CDR3 loop is CARGLAATDTQYF. As DNA, the CDR3 is TGTGCCAGGGGACTAGCGGCCACAGATACGCAGTATTTT.

This chain connects TRBV2 to TRBJ1-1, with D perhaps matching TRBD1 (6 bases). The CDR3 is 14 residues long. Looked up from germline, CDR1 is SNHLY and CDR2 is FYNNEI. Trimming took off 5 bases at V and 1 base at J, with 11 bases between the two ends. DNA for the CDR3: TGTGCCAGCAGTCGACAGGTAACGAACACTGAAGCTTTCTTT. Translation gives CASSRQVTNTEAFF. The whole variable domain, remainder taken from reference TRBV2 and TRBJ1-1, is EPEVTQTPSHQVTQMGQEVILRCVPISNHLYFYWYRQILGQKVEFLVSFYNNEISEKSEIFDDQFSVERPDGSNFTLKIRSTKLEDSAMYFCASSRQVTNTEAFFGQGTRLTVV.

This clone was counted once. The rearrangement links TRBV30 to TRBJ2-2; D remains ambiguous. The V and J ends lost 4 bases and 4 bases respectively, with 13 bases between them. Germline assignment: CDR1 GTSNPN and CDR2 SVGIG (reference sequence). This CDR3 contains 14 residues. The CDR3, as DNA: TGTGCCTGGAAAAGAAGAGGTACCACCGGGGAGCTGTTTTTT. Its protein is CAWKRRGTTGELFF. The full variable domain, rest sourced from reference TRBV30 and TRBJ2-2, is SQTIHQWPATLVQPVGSPLSLECTVEGTSNPNLYWYRQAAGRGLQLLFYSVGIGQISSEVPQNLSASRPQDRQFILSSKKLLLSDSGFYLCAWKRRGTTGELFFGEGSRLTVL.

This sequence joins TRBV6-6 and TRBJ1-5; D call uncertain. With 3 bases removed from V and 10 bases from J, the gap between germline ends came to 10 bases. Germline values: CDR1 MNHNY, CDR2 SVGAGI (reference sequence). The CDR3 is made up of 12 amino acids. The CDR3 DNA reads TGTGCCAGCAGTTATCAGACAAACCCCCAGCATTTT. Protein sequence: CASSYQTNPQHF.

This clone was counted once. The V call is TRBV7-9, the J call TRBJ2-5; 10 positions match TRBD1. With 5 bases clipped from V and 3 bases from J, the junction kept 9 bases outside the gene matches. Germline V gene sequence: CDR1 SEHNR, CDR2 FQNEAQ (reference sequence). The CDR3 is 16 residues long. The CDR3 is CASSLSRQGAKETQYF. The CDR3 nucleotides read TGTGCCAGCAGCCTGTCGAGACAGGGGGCGAAAGAGACCCAGTACTTC.

The J gene is TRBJ2-7, the V gene TRBV4-2, with D perhaps TRBD2 (5 bases). This CDR3 spans 14 amino acids. Per the germline V gene, CDR1 is LGHNA and CDR2 is YNFKEQ. The V gene lost 1 base and the J gene lost 3 bases, with 10 bases spanning the gap. The CDR3 region is CASSQVGEFYEQYF. CDR3 coding DNA: TGTGCCAGCAGCCAAGTCGGGGAGTTCTACGAGCAGTACTTC.